This entry lists 26 T cell receptor beta chains sequenced from one sample in a study of OX40 agonist ivuxolimab in advanced cancers. The assay was immunoSEQ multiplex PCR, and TCRdb's table has in-frame clones only and misses some. The table shows 17,000 or so clones, with approximately 84% occurring only once. The sample consisted of CD4+ or CD8+ T cells sorted from blood, taken in a trial of the OX40 agonist ivuxolimab. Receptors were obtained from an adult with an advanced solid tumor such as melanoma, head and neck, liver or kidney cancer.

The sample holds a few counts of this clone. The rearrangement uses TRBV6-4 and TRBJ2-3; 9 positions match TRBD2. The CDR3 is 15 residues long. CDR1 MRHNA and CDR2 SNTAGT come from the germline V gene. After removal of 2 bases from V and 9 bases from J, the junction contained 9 bases not matched to a gene. The CDR3 loop reads CASSDGAGGPRTQYF. The CDR3 DNA reads as TGTGCCAGCAGTGACGGAGCGGGGGGTCCAAGGACGCAGTATTTT.

V usage is TRBV9 and J usage is TRBJ2-3; no clear D gene. The CDR3 is 16 amino acids. The V gene lost 2 bases and the J gene lost 6 bases, with 19 bases spanning the gap. Germline CDR1 SGDLS, CDR2 YYNGEE. CDR3 protein: CASSVRPGPGPDTQYF. Written as DNA, the CDR3 is TGTGCCAGCAGCGTCCGGCCGGGCCCTGGGCCTGATACGCAGTATTTT.

Here the CDR3 DNA reads TGCGCCAGCAGCCAAGATAAGGACAGAAGCTACAATGAGCAGTTCTTC. This sequence encodes CASSQDKDRSYNEQFF. The gene calls are TRBV4-1 and TRBJ2-1; D possibly corresponds to TRBD1 (6 bases). Looked up from germline, CDR1 is MGHRA and CDR2 is YSYEKL. The CDR3 has 16 residues. V was trimmed by 0 bases and J by 3 bases, leaving 12 bases between them.

V gene TRBV10-1 combines with J gene TRBJ2-1, with D possibly being TRBD2 (7 bases). V was pared by 4 bases and J by 0 bases, with 16 bases between. Germline V CDR1 and CDR2: WNHNN, SYGVQD (reference sequence). The CDR3 totals 17 residues. CDR3 DNA: TGCGCCAGCAGTGGGGGGGGGCCGGGGAACTCCTACAATGAGCAGTTCTTC. As protein: CASSGGGPGNSYNEQFF.

This rearrangement joins TRBV6-1 to TRBJ2-7, with D possibly being TRBD1 or TRBD2 (5 bases each). The germline gives CDR1 MNHNS, CDR2 SASEGT. V was shortened by 2 bases and J by 3 bases, with 17 bases between the two germline ends. This CDR3 is built from 16 residues. CDR3: CASSELFGADYYEQYF. The CDR3 bases are TGTGCCAGCAGTGAACTATTCGGGGCAGACTACTACGAGCAGTACTTC.

This rearrangement joins TRBV7-9 to TRBJ2-5; D ambiguous. The J call may be wrong; the DNA end is better matched by TRBJ2-7. This CDR3 has 15 amino acids. From germline, CDR1 is SEHNR and CDR2 FQNEAQ (reference sequence). CDR3 sequence (DNA): TGTGCCAGCAGCTTAGTTGGGCAGTCGGATCACGAGCAGTACTTC. It yields the protein CASSLVGQSDHEQYF.

The V gene is TRBV11-2, the J gene TRBJ2-1; D call uncertain. This CDR3 is 13 amino acids long. Germline V CDR1 and CDR2: SGHAT, FQNNGV. The V and J ends lost 1 base and 3 bases respectively, with 4 bases between them. The DNA of the CDR3 is TGTGCCAGCAGCTTAGCAGACTACAATGAGCAGTTCTTC. Protein sequence: CASSLADYNEQFF.

This clone is categorized as medium-sized (0.01 to 0.1%). The chain combines TRBV4-1 with TRBJ2-5; possible D gene TRBD2, 5 bases. This CDR3 spans 14 amino acids. Germline CDR1 reads MGHRA; CDR2 reads YSYEKL. The germline V and J ends were trimmed by 6 bases and 4 bases, with 15 bases remaining between them. DNA of the CDR3: TGCGCCAGCAGGTTAGAGGGATCCGGAGAGACCCAGTACTTC. Its protein is CASRLEGSGETQYF.

The chain employs TRBV2 and TRBJ2-1, with D unresolved. Germline V gene sequence: CDR1 SNHLY, CDR2 FYNNEI. The CDR3 consists of 15 residues. The V gene lost 0 bases and the J gene lost 4 bases, with 10 bases spanning the gap. The CDR3 region is CASSEARSSYNEQFF. CDR3 in DNA: TGTGCCAGCAGTGAAGCTAGAAGTAGTTACAATGAGCAGTTCTTC.

The chain recombines TRBV19 with TRBJ1-2; D unresolved. V dropped 3 bases and J dropped 8 bases, with 10 bases sitting between them. The CDR3 runs to 12 residues. Per the germline V gene, CDR1 is LNHDA and CDR2 is SQIVND (reference sequence). The CDR3 region is CASSIAGWGYTF. For the CDR3, the DNA is TGTGCCAGTAGTATCGCAGGCTGGGGCTACACCTTC. The variable domain in full, with the rest retrieved from reference TRBV19 and TRBJ1-2, is DGGITQSPKYLFRKEGQNVTLSCEQNLNHDAMYWYRQDPGQGLRLIYYSQIVNDFQKGDIAEGYSVSREKKESFPLTVTSAQKNPTAFYLCASSIAGWGYTFGSGTRLTVV.

This clone was counted between two and nine times. CDR3 DNA: TGTGCCAGCAGCCCAGCAGGTAAGGGGATGAACACTGAAGCTTTCTTT. It yields the protein CASSPAGKGMNTEAFF. The chain has TRBV9 and TRBJ1-1; possibly TRBD1 for D (5 bases). The CDR3 length is 16 residues. V was pared by 4 bases and J by 0 bases, with 16 bases between. CDR1 and CDR2 from the germline V gene are SGDLS and YYNGEE.

The chain carries TRBV6-1 and TRBJ1-1; no reliable D call. This CDR3 comprises 11 residues. V lost 6 bases and J lost 8, with 10 bases in between. CDR1 and CDR2 from the germline V gene are MNHNS and SASEGT. The CDR3 nucleotides read TGTGCCAGCAGAAACGCGGACGAAGCTTTCTTT. Its translation: CASRNADEAFF.

V and J are TRBV2 and TRBJ2-7, with unresolved D. V was pared by 4 bases and J by 6 bases, with 10 bases between. The CDR3 contains 12 residues. Germline CDR1 SNHLY, CDR2 FYNNEI. This chain's CDR3 is CASSVRVPEQYF. The CDR3 nucleotides are TGTGCCAGCAGTGTTCGGGTTCCCGAGCAGTACTTC.

The chain recombines TRBV4-1 with TRBJ1-5, with a tentative D call TRBD1 (6 bases). This CDR3 region has 15 residues. Germline V CDR1 and CDR2: MGHRA, YSYEKL. Deletions cut 3 bases from V and 7 bases from J, with 16 bases between. The chain's CDR3 is CASSQRETGIQPQHF. The CDR3 bases are TGCGCCAGCAGCCAGAGAGAGACAGGTATCCAGCCCCAGCATTTT.

This chain joins TRBV29-1 and TRBJ2-3; 10 bases are shared with TRBD1. The CDR3 length is 20 residues. The V gene end was trimmed by 1 base and the J gene end by 4 bases; junction bases not matched to a gene: 20. Per germline, CDR1 SQVTM and CDR2 ANQGSEA. The CDR3 is CSVEGGTGTGAQLSADTQYF. As DNA, the CDR3 is TGCAGCGTTGAAGGTGGAACGGGGACAGGGGCCCAGTTAAGTGCAGATACGCAGTATTTT.

This clone has more than one count but fewer than ten. This chain links TRBV5-6 with TRBJ2-7; D might be TRBD1 or TRBD2, each matching 5 bases. V gave up 5 bases and J gave up 5 bases, with 14 bases separating them. The CDR3 runs to 13 residues. CDR1 and CDR2 (germline): SGHDT, YYEEEE. As DNA, the CDR3 is TGTGCCAGCAGTTTCGGGATAGGGGACGAGCAGTACTTC. Protein: CASSFGIGDEQYF.

This clone was observed a few times. The chain carries TRBV11-2 and TRBJ1-1; a possible D gene is TRBD1 (6 bases). This CDR3 region has 14 residues. The germline V gene has CDR1 SGHAT and CDR2 FQNNGV. The V end was cut by 5 bases, the J end by 1 base, with 11 bases between. In DNA, the CDR3 is TGTGCCAGCAGCCAATGGACAGAGAACACTGAAGCTTTCTTT. Amino acid sequence: CASSQWTENTEAFF.

V and J are TRBV13 and TRBJ2-7; possibly TRBD2 for D (7 bases). The CDR3 has 15 amino acids. Germline CDR1 PRHDT, CDR2 FYEKMQ (reference sequence). V gave up 6 bases and J gave up 6 bases, with 21 bases separating them. CDR3 residues: CASSGGGGPGAEQYF. The CDR3 DNA is TGTGCCAGCAGTGGAGGGGGGGGACCCGGCGCCGAGCAGTACTTC.

The CDR3 is CASSPGQGESNTEAFF. DNA for the CDR3: TGCGCCAGCAGCCCCGGACAGGGGGAATCCAACACTGAAGCTTTCTTT. V is TRBV4-1 and J is TRBJ1-1; TRBD1 matches at 10 bases. The CDR3 has 16 amino acids. Germline V gene sequence: CDR1 MGHRA, CDR2 YSYEKL. Trimming took 4 bases from V and 2 from J; bases not matched to a gene: 7.

The chain links TRBV12-5 to TRBJ2-5; tentatively, D is TRBD1 (6 bases). Germline V CDR1 and CDR2: LGHNT, FRNRAP. CDR3 length: 15 residues. V was pared by 3 bases and J by 2 bases, with 13 bases between. This CDR3 is CASGFYVQGQETQYF. The DNA for the CDR3 is TGTGCTAGTGGTTTCTATGTACAGGGACAAGAGACCCAGTACTTC.

The CDR3 DNA sequence: TGTGCCAGCAGCGTAGGCTGGACAGGGACCTACGAGCAGTACTTC. Translated, it gives CASSVGWTGTYEQYF. The chain carries TRBV9 and TRBJ2-7; 8 bases match TRBD1. V lost 0 bases, J lost 2 bases, and 4 bases stayed unmatched. This CDR3 contains 15 residues. CDR1 and CDR2 (germline): SGDLS, YYNGEE. Full variable domain (rest looked up from reference TRBV9 and TRBJ2-7): DSGVTQTPKHLITATGQRVTLRCSPRSGDLSVYWYQQSLDQGLQFLIQYYNGEERAKGNILERFSAQQFPDLHSELNLSSLELGDSALYFCASSVGWTGTYEQYFGPGTRLTVT.

The chain links TRBV6-5 to TRBJ1-6; D ambiguous. This CDR3 has 14 amino acids. The ends were cut back, 7 bases at V and 1 base at J, with 8 bases in the middle. Germline loops: CDR1 MNHEY, CDR2 SVGAGI. DNA of the CDR3: TGTGCCAGCACTTGGGTTTCCTATAATTCACCCCTCCACTTT. Protein sequence: CASTWVSYNSPLHF.

CDR3 loop: CSVDATRLRYNEQFF. CDR3 DNA: TGCAGCGTTGACGCCACTAGGTTGCGCTACAATGAGCAGTTCTTC. V gene TRBV29-1 combines with J gene TRBJ2-1, with D possibly matching TRBD2 (5 bases). This CDR3 comprises 15 residues. Germline CDR1 is SQVTM and CDR2 is ANQGSEA. Trimming pared 3 bases from V and 3 bases from J, leaving 15 bases between.

This chain connects TRBV9 to TRBJ2-7; D uncertain. Deletions cut 0 bases from V and 0 bases from J, with 7 bases between. CDR3 length: 14 residues. The germline gives CDR1 SGDLS, CDR2 YYNGEE. The CDR3 loop reads CASSVAADSYEQYF. The CDR3 DNA is TGTGCCAGCAGCGTAGCTGCTGACTCCTACGAGCAGTACTTC.

V is TRBV28 and J is TRBJ2-7; D is undetermined. Per the germline V gene, CDR1 is MDHEN and CDR2 is SYDVKM. V was pared by 5 bases and J by 0 bases, with 2 bases between. CDR3 length: 11 residues. The CDR3 loop reads CASSHSYEQYF. Here the CDR3 DNA reads TGTGCCAGCAGTCACTCCTACGAGCAGTACTTC. The entire variable domain, with the rest obtained from reference TRBV28 and TRBJ2-7, is as follows: DVKVTQSSRYLVKRTGEKVFLECVQDMDHENMFWYRQDPGLGLRLIYFSYDVKMKEKGDIPEGYSVSREKKERFSLILESASTNQTSMYLCASSHSYEQYFGPGTRLTVT.

The rearrangement uses TRBV11-2 and TRBJ2-1; D is uncertain. Germline V gene data show CDR1 as SGHAT and CDR2 as FQNNGV. Trimming left V 4 bases short and J 8 bases short, with 9 bases between. CDR3 size: 12 residues. The CDR3 here is CASSSASDEQFF. The DNA of the CDR3 is TGTGCCAGCAGCTCCGCTTCTGATGAGCAGTTCTTC.